Listed below are T cell receptor beta chains from one sample, sequenced in a study of CD8 T cells in ankylosing spondylitis. TCRdb itself ran the 5' RACE reads through MiXCR, one entry per CDR3 protein. The sample consists of about 200,000 distinct CDR3 sequences, 9.5% to 15% of them appearing once. Sequencing used blood, either unsorted or a sorted T cell fraction (not recorded which). These receptors were obtained from a male donor with ankylosing spondylitis or in good health (not recorded which). CDR3s include the opening cysteine and the closing phenylalanine or tryptophan. The D gene is left open where the match is weak. Only part of the rows carry a size: once, few, many, or a class if the clone is expanded.

CDR3	DNA	D	V	size	length	J
CSVEAGTGGETQYF	TGCAGCGTTGAAGCCGGGACAGGGGGAGAGACCCAGTACTTC	TRBD1	TRBV29-1	-	14	TRBJ2-5
CASSRGQRMNTEAFF	TGTGCCAGCAGTCGCGGACAGAGAATGAACACTGAAGCTTTCTTT	-	TRBV12-3/TRBV12-4	many	15	TRBJ1-1
CASSQGEAGGVSYNEQFF	TGCGCCAGCAGCCAAGGGGAAGCGGGAGGGGTCTCCTACAATGAGCAGTTCTTC	TRBD2	TRBV4-1	-	18	TRBJ2-1
CATLGDFKDAYEQYF	TGTGCCACCCTGGGAGACTTCAAGGACGCCTACGAGCAGTACTTC	-	TRBV25-1	-	15	TRBJ2-7
CASSPQSYEQYF	TGTGCCAGCTCTCCACAATCCTACGAGCAGTACTTC	-	TRBV2	-	12	TRBJ2-7
CSARDTEHYNEQFF	TGCAGTGCTAGAGATACGGAACACTACAATGAGCAGTTCTTC	-	TRBV20-1	few	14	TRBJ2-1
CAISGTGLAGGSTDTQYF	TGTGCCATCAGTGGTACGGGACTAGCGGGGGGAAGCACAGATACGCAGTATTTT	TRBD2	TRBV10-3	few	18	TRBJ2-3
CASSGRTSVNEQFF	TGTGCCAGCAGCGGACGGACTAGCGTGAATGAGCAGTTCTTC	TRBD2	TRBV7-6	-	14	TRBJ2-1
CASGWGTGVETQYF	TGTGCTAGTGGTTGGGGGACAGGGGTTGAGACCCAGTACTTC	TRBD1	TRBV12-5	-	14	TRBJ2-5
CASQPGGPSYEQYF	TGTGCCAGCCAACCAGGCGGACCGTCCTACGAGCAGTACTTC	-	TRBV2	-	14	TRBJ2-7
CASTRTSGSTDTQYF	TGTGCCAGCACTCGGACTAGCGGGAGCACAGATACGCAGTATTTT	TRBD2	TRBV12-3/TRBV12-4	many	15	TRBJ2-3
CASSKGVWYDGFNEAFF	TGTGCCAGCTCGAAGGGGGTTTGGTACGATGGGTTCAATGAAGCTTTCTTT	-	TRBV12-3/TRBV12-4	large	17	TRBJ1-1
CASRSGQGIDNEQFF	TGTGCCAGCAGATCAGGACAGGGAATCGACAATGAGCAGTTCTTC	TRBD1	TRBV7-6	many	15	TRBJ2-1
CSARPRTGIGETQYF	TGCAGTGCTAGACCCCGGACAGGGATAGGAGAGACCCAGTACTTC	TRBD1	TRBV20-1	many	15	TRBJ2-5
CASAAPTSGNHEQYF	TGTGCCAGCGCAGCCCCGACTAGCGGGAACCACGAGCAGTACTTC	TRBD2	TRBV7-9	few	15	TRBJ2-7
CASSLEAGATYEQYF	TGTGCCAGCAGCTTAGAGGCAGGGGCTACCTACGAGCAGTACTTC	-	TRBV7-9	-	15	TRBJ2-7
CASSELEGVYEQFF	TGTGCCAGCAGTGAATTGGAGGGGGTGTATGAGCAGTTCTTC	-	TRBV25-1	-	14	TRBJ2-1
CSVGQGGGYEQYF	TGCAGCGTTGGACAGGGAGGGGGGTACGAGCAGTACTTC	-	TRBV29-1	few	13	TRBJ2-7
CATSSAWTGDTQYF	TGTGCCACCAGCAGCGCCTGGACCGGGGATACGCAGTATTTT	-	TRBV15	few	14	TRBJ2-3
CASSELHQAYEQYF	TGTGCCAGCAGTGAATTGCACCAAGCCTACGAGCAGTACTTC	-	TRBV6-1	-	14	TRBJ2-7
CASSPGQNTEAFF	TGCGCCAGCAGCCCGGGCCAGAACACTGAAGCTTTCTTT	-	TRBV4-1	few	13	TRBJ1-1
CASSLTGLGLAGELFF	TGCGCCAGCAGCTTAACAGGGTTAGGGCTCGCCGGGGAGCTGTTTTTT	-	TRBV5-1	few	16	TRBJ2-2
CASSQGSSGSKETQYF	TGTGCCAGCAGCCAAGGGTCTAGCGGGAGTAAAGAGACCCAGTACTTC	TRBD2	TRBV4-2	-	16	TRBJ2-5
CSARVIGYNEQFF	TGCAGTGCTAGGGTCATTGGGTACAATGAGCAGTTCTTC	-	TRBV20-1	-	13	TRBJ2-1
CASSFYTGSVALEKLFF	TGTGCCAGCAGCTTTTACACAGGGTCCGTGGCTCTAGAAAAACTGTTTTTT	-	TRBV7-9	-	17	TRBJ1-4
CASSLELAASQYF	TGCGCCAGCAGCTTGGAATTAGCGGCGTCGCAGTATTTT	-	TRBV5-1	few	13	TRBJ2-3
CSAEVGLAGTDTQYF	TGCAGTGCGGAAGTGGGACTAGCGGGCACAGATACGCAGTATTTT	TRBD2	TRBV20-1	-	15	TRBJ2-3
CAWSVGPGSSYEQYF	TGTGCCTGGAGTGTTGGACCGGGGAGCTCCTACGAGCAGTACTTC	-	TRBV30	few	15	TRBJ2-7
CASSLAGQAAYGYTF	TGTGCCAGCAGCTTAGCGGGCCAGGCGGCCTATGGCTACACCTTC	-	TRBV7-9	-	15	TRBJ1-2
CSALSGAGPLASTDTQYF	TGCAGTGCTCTCTCGGGAGCGGGACCCCTTGCTAGCACAGATACGCAGTATTTT	TRBD2	TRBV20-1	-	18	TRBJ2-3
CASSPWDAGGPEAFF	TGTGCCAGCAGTCCATGGGACGCAGGGGGACCTGAAGCTTTCTTT	TRBD1	TRBV6-1	-	15	TRBJ1-1
CASSSKAGGYQETQYF	TGTGCCAGCAGCTCAAAAGCGGGGGGGTACCAAGAGACCCAGTACTTC	TRBD2	TRBV3-1	-	16	TRBJ2-5
CASSQDGSPGLITDTQYF	TGTGCCAGCAGCCAAGATGGCAGCCCGGGACTAATCACAGATACGCAGTATTTT	TRBD2	TRBV14	-	18	TRBJ2-3
CASSQVGGSSEQYF	TGCGCCAGCAGCCAAGTCGGGGGGTCGAGCGAGCAGTACTTC	TRBD2	TRBV4-1	-	14	TRBJ2-7
CASSLDPDRGFYEQYF	TGTGCCAGCAGCTTAGACCCGGACAGGGGGTTCTACGAGCAGTACTTC	TRBD1	TRBV11-2	few	16	TRBJ2-7
CAIPSGQENTEAFF	TGTGCCATACCTTCGGGACAGGAAAACACTGAAGCTTTCTTT	TRBD1	TRBV12-3/TRBV12-4	many	14	TRBJ1-1
CASSQDTSRVGYTF	TGCGCCAGCAGCCAAGATACTTCGAGGGTCGGCTACACCTTC	-	TRBV4-1	-	14	TRBJ1-2
CASSMGIDEQFF	TGTGCCAGTAGTATGGGAATCGATGAGCAGTTCTTC	-	TRBV19	-	12	TRBJ2-1
CASTDRSYNEQFF	TGTGCCAGTACGGACAGGAGCTACAATGAGCAGTTCTTC	TRBD1	TRBV12-3/TRBV12-4	many	13	TRBJ2-1
CASSWGSGRATDEQFF	TGCGCCAGCAGCTGGGGGAGCGGGAGGGCCACAGATGAGCAGTTCTTC	TRBD2	TRBV5-1	many	16	TRBJ2-1
CASRASGDNEQFF	TGTGCCAGCAGAGCTAGCGGGGACAATGAGCAGTTCTTC	TRBD2	TRBV9	few	13	TRBJ2-1
CASSQVGYSYEQYF	TGTGCCAGCAGCCAAGTAGGATACTCCTACGAGCAGTACTTC	-	TRBV7-9	many	14	TRBJ2-7
CASSLKASGYGDTEAFF	TGCGCCAGCAGCTTGAAGGCGTCCGGGTATGGGGACACTGAAGCTTTCTTT	-	TRBV5-1	-	17	TRBJ1-1
CASSSTGDFGQETQYF	TGTGCCAGCAGCTCTACAGGGGATTTCGGCCAAGAGACCCAGTACTTC	TRBD1	TRBV7-9	few	16	TRBJ2-5
CASSLVAGGYEQYF	TGTGCCAGCAGTTTAGTAGCGGGAGGGTACGAGCAGTACTTC	TRBD2	TRBV12-3/TRBV12-4	many	14	TRBJ2-7
CASSIGSSNTEAFF	TGTGCCAGTAGTATAGGTTCCTCGAACACTGAAGCTTTCTTT	-	TRBV19	-	14	TRBJ1-1
CSAATSDPYEQYF	TGCAGTGCCGCGACTAGCGACCCCTACGAGCAGTACTTC	TRBD2	TRBV20-1	many	13	TRBJ2-7
CASSGTGSGETQYF	TGCGCCAGCAGCGGGACAGGGTCGGGAGAGACCCAGTACTTC	TRBD1	TRBV5-1	-	14	TRBJ2-5
CASSLAGGGQETQYF	TGTGCCAGCAGCTTAGCGGGGGGCGGACAAGAGACCCAGTACTTC	TRBD2	TRBV12-3/TRBV12-4	few	15	TRBJ2-5
CSVEDQGRASYEQYF	TGCAGCGTTGAAGATCAAGGCAGGGCTTCCTACGAGCAGTACTTC	-	TRBV29-1	many	15	TRBJ2-7
CASRSLRESGQETQYF	TGCGCCAGCAGATCACTTCGGGAGTCAGGCCAAGAGACCCAGTACTTC	-	TRBV5-1	many	16	TRBJ2-5
CCAAGYRPGQTNEKLFF	TGCTGTGCCGCCGGCTACCGGCCGGGTCAGACTAATGAAAAACTGTTTTTT	-	TRBV20-1	-	17	TRBJ1-4
CASSPGQGGWNEQFF	TGTGCCAGCAGCCCGGGACAGGGAGGTTGGAATGAGCAGTTCTTC	TRBD1	TRBV7-9	-	15	TRBJ2-1
CSARVSGRVDEQFF	TGCAGTGCTAGGGTTAGCGGGAGGGTGGATGAGCAGTTCTTC	TRBD2	TRBV20-1	-	14	TRBJ2-1
CASSYSAGGPDTQYF	TGTGCCAGCAGTTACTCGGCGGGGGGCCCCGATACGCAGTATTTT	TRBD2	TRBV6-5	-	15	TRBJ2-3
CASILRPGQGHNEQFF	TGTGCCAGCATCCTAAGACCGGGACAGGGCCACAATGAGCAGTTCTTC	TRBD1	TRBV2	many	16	TRBJ2-1
CASSLRHGTGDYNEQFF	TGTGCCAGCAGCCTCAGACACGGGACAGGGGATTACAATGAGCAGTTCTTC	TRBD1	TRBV7-9	-	17	TRBJ2-1
CSARGWLATSTDTQYF	TGCAGTGCTAGAGGCTGGCTAGCGACTAGCACAGATACGCAGTATTTT	-	TRBV20-1	-	16	TRBJ2-3
CASSLASGQNNEQFF	TGTGCCAGCAGCTTAGCAAGCGGGCAGAACAATGAGCAGTTCTTC	-	TRBV7-6	-	15	TRBJ2-1